This is a list of T cell receptor beta chains from one sample in a study of T cells in narcolepsy. Using immunoSEQ multiplex PCR, the repertoire was profiled, and TCRdb retains in-frame clones only, with some absent. Here the sample spans roughly 30,000 clones, just under 80% being singletons. Sequencing was done on a sample of CD45RA- memory CD4+ T cells from PBMCs. These receptor sequences come from a human donor with narcolepsy. Both conserved end residues are part of each CDR3. D genes are given only for firm matches. Some rows mark clone size as missing; the rest say once, few, many or name a class of expanded clone.

. TRBJ2-1 TRBV28 TRBD2 CASSPTSGLQREQFF TGTGCCAGCAGTCCGACTAGCGGACTCCAACGTGAGCAGTTCTTC
. TRBJ1-2 TRBV10-3 TRBD1 CAISEGATGGRYGYTF TGTGCCATCAGTGAGGGTGCGACAGGGGGGAGGTATGGCTACACCTTC
. TRBJ2-7 TRBV5-6 TRBD1 CASSLFGQAYEQYF TGTGCCAGCAGCTTGTTTGGACAGGCCTACGAGCAGTACTTC
. TRBJ2-3 TRBV6-1 . CASSLGKTGMAQYF TGTGCCAGCAGTTTGGGGAAAACAGGGATGGCGCAGTATTTT
. TRBJ1-3 TRBV5-1 . CASSLGYSSGNTIYF TGCGCCAGCAGCTTGGGTTATAGCTCTGGAAACACCATATATTTT
. TRBJ2-7 TRBV5-4 . CASSFYSSAQYF TGTGCCAGCAGCTTTTACAGTAGCGCGCAGTACTTC
. TRBJ2-1 TRBV7-3 TRBD2 CASSPPSGGASYNEQFF TGTGCCAGCAGCCCACCTAGCGGGGGGGCGAGTTACAATGAGCAGTTCTTC
. TRBJ1-2 TRBV19 . CASSLQGVVTYGYTF TGTGCCAGTAGTCTACAGGGAGTAGTCACATATGGCTACACCTTC
. TRBJ1-5 TRBV19 . CASTDIRQVPNQPQHF TGTGCCAGTACCGATATACGACAGGTCCCCAATCAGCCCCAGCATTTT
. TRBJ2-3 TRBV19 TRBD2 CASSPGTSGRPDTQYF TGTGCCAGTAGCCCGGGGACTAGCGGGAGGCCCGATACGCAGTATTTT
. TRBJ2-1 TRBV5-6 . CASSPTGRGGEQFF TGTGCCAGCAGCCCAACGGGTCGAGGTGGTGAGCAGTTCTTC
. TRBJ1-1 TRBV6-6 . CASGGYLDTEAFF TGTGCCAGCGGAGGTTATCTAGACACTGAAGCTTTCTTT
. TRBJ2-1 TRBV5-1 . CASSLELLGNEQFF TGCGCCAGCAGCTTGGAATTGCTAGGGAATGAGCAGTTCTTC
. TRBJ2-7 TRBV5-1 TRBD1 CASSFLAGTGYEQYF TGCGCCAGCAGCTTTCTAGCCGGGACAGGGTACGAGCAGTACTTC
. TRBJ2-3 TRBV5-8 . CASSLTVLTDTQYF TGTGCCAGCAGCCTGACAGTCCTCACAGATACGCAGTATTTT
. TRBJ1-2 TRBV19 TRBD1 CASSIGTGGYGYTF TGTGCCAGTAGTATAGGGACAGGAGGCTATGGCTACACCTTC
. TRBJ1-1 TRBV5-1 . CASSQGYGRGNTEAFF TGCGCCAGCAGCCAAGGGTACGGCAGGGGAAATACTGAGGCTTTCTTT
. TRBJ1-3 TRBV4-2 . CASSQDGSGALVTSIYF TGTGCCAGCAGCCAAGATGGATCGGGGGCGCTGGTAACTTCCATATATTTT
. TRBJ1-4 TRBV11-2 TRBD1 CASSATGTGNEKLFF TGTGCCAGCAGCGCCACCGGGACAGGAAATGAAAAACTGTTTTTT
. TRBJ2-7 TRBV5-1 . CASSLDVGDKYF TGCGCCAGCAGCTTGGATGTCGGGGACAAGTACTTC
. TRBJ2-7 TRBV5-6 . CASSRWDSHEQYF TGTGCCAGCAGCCGATGGGACTCACACGAGCAGTACTTC
. TRBJ1-2 TRBV6-5 . CASSSTGTGYTF TGTGCCAGCAGTTCAACAGGGACTGGCTACACCTTC
few TRBJ1-2 TRBV7-9 TRBD1 CASSFDRGNYGYTF TGTGCCAGCAGCTTCGACAGGGGAAACTATGGCTACACCTTC
. TRBJ2-1 TRBV5-1 . CASSRMTQGTGSYNEQFF TGCGCCAGCAGCCGAATGACTCAGGGGACGGGCTCCTACAATGAGCAGTTCTTC
. TRBJ1-1 TRBV2 TRBD1 CASGRDRTYTEAFF TGTGCCAGCGGGAGGGACAGAACGTACACTGAAGCTTTCTTT
. TRBJ1-1 TRBV11-2 . CASSLRRATEAFF TGTGCCAGCAGCTTAAGGAGGGCCACTGAAGCTTTCTTT
. TRBJ1-2 TRBV5-1 TRBD1 CASSLGGQGQGGYTF TGCGCCAGCAGCTTGGGGGGACAGGGACAAGGTGGCTACACCTTC
few TRBJ1-1 TRBV2 . CASNSGAVVSEAFF TGTGCCAGCAACTCAGGGGCGGTCGTCTCTGAAGCTTTCTTT
few TRBJ2-1 TRBV19 TRBD2 CASSILAGANEQFF TGTGCCAGTAGTATACTAGCGGGAGCCAATGAGCAGTTCTTC
. TRBJ2-7 TRBV27 . CASSFSQGMNEQYF TGTGCCAGCAGTTTCAGCCAGGGGATGAACGAGCAGTACTTC
. TRBJ1-1 TRBV18 . CASSPPPKVNTEAFF TGTGCCAGCTCACCACCACCGAAGGTGAACACTGAAGCTTTCTTT
. TRBJ2-2 TRBV5-5 . CASNLLGDTGTGELFF TGTGCCAGCAACTTATTAGGGGACACGGGCACCGGGGAGCTGTTTTTT
few TRBJ1-1 TRBV5-1 TRBD1 CASSLRGRGDNTEAFF TGCGCCAGCAGCCTAAGGGGGCGCGGGGACAACACTGAAGCTTTCTTT
few TRBJ2-1 TRBV28 . CASVFYGTTRREQFF TGTGCCAGCGTCTTTTACGGGACAACACGAAGGGAGCAGTTCTTC
. TRBJ1-2 TRBV7-3 . CASSADGGNYGYTF TGTGCCAGCAGCGCCGATGGGGGGAACTATGGCTACACCTTC
. TRBJ1-5 TRBV19 . CASSIRPTLQPQHF TGTGCCAGTAGTATTAGACCAACTCTCCAGCCCCAGCATTTT
. TRBJ1-2 TRBV5-6 TRBD1 CASSFGTALYYGYTF TGTGCCAGCAGCTTCGGGACAGCTTTATACTATGGCTACACCTTC
. TRBJ2-3 TRBV7-9 . CASSTGASYRTDTQYF TGTGCCAGCAGCACGGGAGCTAGCTATAGGACAGATACGCAGTATTTT
few TRBJ1-2 TRBV19 . CATTDKFYGYTF TGTGCCACCACCGACAAGTTCTATGGCTACACCTTC
. TRBJ1-1 TRBV5-1 TRBD1 CASSTGQRSTEAFF TGCGCCAGCAGCACGGGACAGAGGTCCACTGAAGCTTTCTTT
. TRBJ1-5 TRBV2 . CASSERPTGQPQHF TGTGCCAGCAGTGAAAGACCGACTGGTCAGCCCCAGCATTTT
. TRBJ2-5 TRBV5-1 . CASSERGRETQYF TGCGCCAGCAGCGAGAGGGGTAGGGAGACCCAGTACTTC
. TRBJ2-5 TRBV5-1 TRBD2 CASSAPLAGGRETQYF TGCGCCAGCAGCGCTCCCCTAGCGGGGGGGCGAGAGACCCAGTACTTC
. TRBJ1-3 TRBV9 . CASSVEGLSGNTIYF TGTGCCAGCAGCGTAGAAGGGCTTTCTGGAAACACCATATATTTT
. TRBJ2-1 TRBV2 . CASTTGTDFNEQFF TGTGCCAGCACAACCGGGACCGACTTCAATGAGCAGTTCTTC
few TRBJ1-5 TRBV5-1 . CASSLEGNSNQPQHF TGCGCCAGCAGCTTGGAAGGGAACAGCAATCAGCCCCAGCATTTT